This is a list of T cell receptor beta chains from one sample in a study of blood T cell repertoires in COVID-19. The method was immunoSEQ multiplex PCR; TCRdb's version includes in-frame clones alone and lacks a portion of them. Here the sample spans more than 95,000 clones, 84% being singletons. The sample comprised peripheral blood. The receptor set was obtained from a human donor in a cohort sampled during active or convalescent COVID-19. Each CDR3 is given with its conserved first and last residue. The D gene is left open where the match is weak. A row's size may be missing; if present it is once, few, many or a size class.

>-|TRBV28|TRBJ2-5|-
TGTGCCAGCAGTTTACCCGGACAGCTTCAAGAGACCCAGTACTTC
CASSLPGQLQETQYF
>-|TRBV10-3|TRBJ2-3|TRBD2
TGTGCCATCAGTGAGTCAAGTAGCGGGGTAGGCACAGATACGCAGTATTTT
CAISESSSGVGTDTQYF
>-|TRBV7-9|TRBJ1-4|-
TGTGCCAGCAGCTCGGGGAAGGCTAATGAAAAACTGTTTTTT
CASSSGKANEKLFF
>-|TRBV7-3|TRBJ1-2|-
TGTGCCAGCAGCTTAAGGGCAGGTCAGAATGGCTACACCTTC
CASSLRAGQNGYTF
>few|TRBV4-3|TRBJ1-1|-
TGCGCCAGCAGCCATACAGGGAACACTGAAGCTTTCTTT
CASSHTGNTEAFF
>once|TRBV11-2|TRBJ1-2|-
TGTGCCAGCAGCCTTGGGACTGCCTCCCAAGAGGATGGCTACACCTTC
CASSLGTASQEDGYTF
>-|TRBV7-6|TRBJ2-5|-
TGTGCCAGCAGCTACGGACAACCGTACGAGGAGACCCAGTACTTC
CASSYGQPYEETQYF
>-|TRBV9|TRBJ2-1|TRBD1
TGTGCCAGCAGCGTAGCCCGGGACAGCCTGGGTGAGCAGTTCTTC
CASSVARDSLGEQFF
>-|TRBV5-6|TRBJ2-3|-
TGTGCCAGCAGATTAAACAGGGGGGGTATCGATACGCAGTATTTT
CASRLNRGGIDTQYF
>-|TRBV7-9|TRBJ1-1|TRBD1
TGTGCCAGCAGACAGGGGTACACTGAAGCTTTCTTT
CASRQGYTEAFF
>-|TRBV12-3/TRBV12-4|TRBJ2-3|-
TGTGCCAGCAGCCAGGGGGATACGCAGTATTTT
CASSQGDTQYF
>-|TRBV11-3|TRBJ2-5|TRBD2
TGTGCCAGCAGCTTACTAGCGGGGCGGGGGGAGACCCAGTACTTC
CASSLLAGRGETQYF
>-|TRBV24-1|TRBJ1-1|TRBD1
TGTGCCACCAGTGATGCCAGACAGGGAGAGGACACTGAAGCTTTCTTT
CATSDARQGEDTEAFF
>-|TRBV5-6|TRBJ1-5|TRBD1
TGTGCCAGCAGCGGACCGGGACAGGGGAATCAGCCCCAGCATTTT
CASSGPGQGNQPQHF
>-|TRBV29-1|TRBJ2-1|-
TGCAGCGTTGAATTACGGGTGGGGCCCTACAATGAGCAGTTCTTC
CSVELRVGPYNEQFF
>-|TRBV7-2|TRBJ2-1|-
TGTGCCAGCAGCTTAGGGGTAGGGGGTAGGTCCTACAATGAGCAGTTCTTC
CASSLGVGGRSYNEQFF
>-|TRBV19|TRBJ1-6|TRBD1
TGTGCCAGTAGTATCCCGGGACAGTATTCACCCCTCCACTTT
CASSIPGQYSPLHF
>-|TRBV28|TRBJ1-5|-
TGTGCCAGCAGTGAGTATAGCAATCAGCCCCAGCATTTT
CASSEYSNQPQHF
>-|TRBV9|TRBJ2-7|-
TGTGCCAGCAGCGTAGCCCATAGCTCCTACGAGCAGTACTTC
CASSVAHSSYEQYF
>-|TRBV19|TRBJ2-5|TRBD2
TGTGCCAGTAGTATATCAGTCGGGACTAGCGGATTTCTAACCTCCCGAGAGACCCAGTACTTC
CASSISVGTSGFLTSRETQYF
>few|TRBV6-5|TRBJ1-3|-
TGTGCCAGCAACCCCGGGAGGCCTGGAAACACCATATATTTT
CASNPGRPGNTIYF
>-|TRBV4-3|TRBJ1-6|-
TGCGCCAGCAGCCTGGCCGGGGGGAGCTCCTATAATTCACCCCTCCACTTT
CASSLAGGSSYNSPLHF
>-|TRBV19|TRBJ2-2|-
TGTGCCAGTACCCGCGACAGAACCGGGGAGCTGTTTTTT
CASTRDRTGELFF
>-|TRBV11-1|TRBJ2-5|-
TGTGCCAGCAGCTTAGCTCCTATAGAGACCCAGTACTTC
CASSLAPIETQYF
>once|TRBV11-3|TRBJ1-2|TRBD1
TGTGCCAGCAGCGCCCTGACAGGGAGCTATGGCTACACCTTC
CASSALTGSYGYTF
>-|TRBV7-2|TRBJ2-5|TRBD2
TGTGCCAGCAGCTTACCTCTAGCGGGGGGAGAGACCCAGTACTTC
CASSLPLAGGETQYF
>-|TRBV3-1/TRBV3-2|TRBJ1-2|-
TGTGCCAGCAGCCAACGGACAAACTATGGCTACACCTTC
CASSQRTNYGYTF
>-|TRBV5-1|TRBJ2-3|TRBD2
TGCGCCAGCAGCTTTAGCGGGGGGGCTGCAGATACGCAGTATTTT
CASSFSGGAADTQYF